This passage covers 14 T cell receptor beta chains from one sample sequenced in a study of radiation and T cells in renal cell carcinoma. TCRdb keeps only in-frame clones here, not all; method: immunoSEQ multiplex PCR. The sample has about 170,000 clones; 88% are singletons. Time point noted: blood 4 weeks post-SBRT, at nephrectomy. Treatment given: 15 Gy SBRT to primary tumor, nephrectomy 4 weeks later. This specimen was blood, taken from a patient whose treatment included radiotherapy and nephrectomy. These TCRs come from a woman in her forties or fifties with renal cell carcinoma.

V gene TRBV6-1 combines with J gene TRBJ1-5; 7 bases align to TRBD1. Germline CDR1 and CDR2: MNHNS and SASEGT. The V segment lost 5 bases and the J segment 6 bases; nucleotides outside the gene matches: 10. CDR3 size: 15 residues. The CDR3 DNA sequence: TGTGCCAGCAGTCCATTTTCAGGGGGTCGTCAGCCCCAGCATTTT. This codes for CASSPFSGGRQPQHF.

As DNA, the CDR3 is TGTGCCAGCAGCTCCGGACTAACGGTCGATACGCAGTATTTT. Its protein product is CASSSGLTVDTQYF. The chain recombines TRBV7-2 with TRBJ2-3; D is possibly TRBD2 (6 bases). Per the germline V gene, CDR1 is SGHTA and CDR2 is FQGNSA. This CDR3 is built from 14 residues. The germline V and J ends were trimmed by 4 bases and 6 bases, with 14 bases remaining between them.

The rearrangement joins TRBV5-4 to TRBJ2-7; D ambiguous. The germline gives CDR1 SGHNT, CDR2 YYREEE (reference sequence). The V end lost 1 base, the J end lost 3 bases, and 5 bases lay between the germline ends. This CDR3 spans 12 amino acids. The CDR3 is CASSLNSYEQYF. The DNA of the CDR3 is TGTGCCAGCAGCTTGAACAGCTACGAGCAGTACTTC.

V and J are TRBV7-2 and TRBJ1-4; tentatively, D is TRBD1 (5 bases). The V end lost 4 bases, the J end lost 0 bases, and 12 bases lay between the germline ends. Germline V gene lookup returns CDR1 SGHTA and CDR2 FQGNSA. The CDR3 loop spans 16 amino acids. CDR3 sequence reads: CASSSDPGPTNEKLFF. DNA for the CDR3: TGTGCCAGCAGCTCGGACCCGGGGCCAACTAATGAAAAACTGTTTTTT.

CDR3 in amino acids: CSALRGEDYGYTF. DNA of the CDR3: TGCAGCGCTCTACGGGGGGAGGACTATGGCTACACCTTC. V usage is TRBV29-1 and J usage is TRBJ1-2; TRBD1 is a possible D gene (5 bases). V shed 7 bases and J shed 3 bases, with 15 bases lying between them. Germline CDR1 and CDR2: SQVTM and ANQGSEA. The CDR3 contains 13 residues.

The chain carries TRBV6-1 and TRBJ2-7; D gene uncertain. Germline assignment: CDR1 MNHNS and CDR2 SASEGT. The length of the CDR3 is 10 residues. V was clipped by 2 bases and J by 4 bases, with 0 bases between them. The CDR3 reads CASSEYEQYF. The CDR3 region has the DNA TGTGCCAGCAGTGAATACGAGCAGTACTTC.

The genes are TRBV2 and TRBJ1-2; no firm D call. V was clipped by 6 bases and J by 5 bases, with 13 bases between them. The CDR3 totals 13 residues. Germline lookup yields CDR1 SNHLY and CDR2 FYNNEI. The CDR3 is CASREGRRYGYTF. CDR3 nucleotides: TGTGCCAGCAGGGAGGGCAGGAGATATGGCTACACCTTC.

This sequence joins TRBV4-2 and TRBJ2-2; TRBD1 agrees at 7 bases. Germline CDR1 is LGHNA and CDR2 is YNFKEQ. The CDR3 consists of 16 residues. Trimming took 1 base from V and 4 from J; bases not matched to a gene: 6. CDR3 bases: TGTGCCAGCAGCCAAGGGGGGACAGAGACCACCGGGGAGCTGTTTTTT. Translating it yields CASSQGGTETTGELFF.

V usage is TRBV4-1 and J usage is TRBJ1-2; a weak D match, TRBD1 (5 bases). The CDR3 is 18 amino acids. Trimming took off 0 bases at V and 2 bases at J, with 19 bases between the two ends. Germline CDR1 reads MGHRA; CDR2 reads YSYEKL. CDR3 residues: CASSQETPREPRNYGYTF. In DNA, the CDR3 is TGCGCCAGCAGCCAAGAAACCCCCAGGGAACCGCGCAACTATGGCTACACCTTC.

J is TRBJ1-2 and V is TRBV9; TRBD1 is a possible D gene (6 bases). Trimming removed 0 bases from V and 5 bases from J, with 11 bases in between. The germline V gene encodes CDR1 SGDLS and CDR2 YYNGEE. This CDR3 contains 14 residues. The CDR3 is CASSVGTDVYGYTF. Here the CDR3 DNA reads TGTGCCAGCAGCGTAGGGACAGACGTTTATGGCTACACCTTC.

The rearrangement joins TRBV2 to TRBJ1-3; D may be TRBD1 (5 bases). Looked up from germline, CDR1 is SNHLY and CDR2 is FYNNEI. V was trimmed by 6 bases and J by 7 bases, leaving 13 bases between them. This CDR3 comprises 13 residues. The chain's CDR3 is CASRTTGVNTIYF. The CDR3 nucleotides read TGTGCCAGCAGGACCACGGGGGTGAACACCATATATTTT.

The rearrangement links TRBV5-1 to TRBJ1-2; D not resolved. Between the trimmed V and J ends, which lost 3 bases and 4 bases, there was a span of 16 bases. The CDR3 contains 15 residues. Germline CDR1 reads SGHRS; CDR2 reads YFSETQ. DNA of the CDR3: TGCGCCAGCAGCTCAGGCAGCCTTCTTGGCTATGGCTACACCTTC. Translation gives CASSSGSLLGYGYTF. The whole variable domain, remainder taken from reference TRBV5-1 and TRBJ1-2, is KAGVTQTPRYLIKTRGQQVTLSCSPISGHRSVSWYQQTPGQGLQFLFEYFSETQRNKGNFPGRFSGRQFSNSRSEMNVSTLELGDSALYLCASSSGSLLGYGYTFGSGTRLTVV.

This clone was seen only a few times. The rearrangement joins TRBV6-1 to TRBJ1-2; no reliable D call. The V gene lost 3 bases and the J gene lost 4 bases, with 6 bases spanning the gap. In germline, CDR1 is MNHNS, CDR2 SASEGT. CDR3 length: 12 amino acids. The CDR3 DNA sequence: TGTGCCAGCAGTGATTATCCCTATGGCTACACCTTC. Translating gives CASSDYPYGYTF.

CDR3 loop: CAWRETAQYQETQYF. The CDR3 DNA sequence: TGTGCCTGGAGGGAGACAGCCCAATACCAAGAGACCCAGTACTTC. This chain links TRBV30 with TRBJ2-5, with a possible D match to TRBD1 (5 bases). The CDR3 sequence is 15 residues long. Germline-derived CDR1 and CDR2 are GTSNPN and SVGIG (reference sequence). The V gene lost 3 bases and the J gene lost 0 bases, with 14 bases spanning the gap.